These 19 T cell receptor beta chains originate from one sample sequenced in a study of T cell responses to AZD1222 COVID-19 vaccine. The repertoire was sequenced with immunoSEQ multiplex PCR; TCRdb's copy has only in-frame clones and lacks some. The sample lists around 150,000 clones; 85% to 95% were seen once. Here the sequenced sample was peripheral blood, taken on day 0 of AZD1222 vaccination. The receptors were sampled from an adult in good health.

The chain employs TRBV3-1 (or the pseudogene TRBV3-2) and TRBJ2-2; 9 nucleotides match TRBD1. Germline V gene sequence: CDR1 LGHDT, CDR2 YNNKEL (reference sequence). This CDR3 is 15 amino acids long. With 5 bases clipped from V and 6 bases from J, the junction kept 7 bases outside the gene matches. The CDR3 reads CASSNRGLGPGELFF. For the CDR3, the DNA is TGTGCCAGCAGCAACAGGGGGCTCGGTCCCGGGGAGCTGTTTTTT.

This clone appeared once. This rearrangement joins TRBV5-4 to TRBJ2-3; TRBD2 agrees at 9 bases. The germline V gene encodes CDR1 SGHNT and CDR2 YYREEE (reference sequence). Trimming removed 0 bases from V and 2 bases from J; junction bases left unmatched: 4. The CDR3 contains 16 residues. CDR3 DNA: TGTGCCAGCAGCTTGGCACTAGCGGGCCCCACAGATACGCAGTATTTT. As protein: CASSLALAGPTDTQYF.

The chain combines TRBV5-1 with TRBJ2-7; TRBD2 agrees at 8 bases. Trimming cost V 4 bases and J 6 bases; bases outside gene matches: 3. From germline, CDR1 is SGHRS and CDR2 YFSETQ. This CDR3 comprises 12 residues. The CDR3 loop reads CASSPGGGEQYF. The CDR3 nucleotides are TGCGCCAGCAGCCCGGGGGGGGGCGAGCAGTACTTC.

The chain uses TRBV30 and TRBJ1-1, with 9 bases lining up with TRBD1. Germline CDR1 GTSNPN, CDR2 SVGIG (reference sequence). Unmatched junction bases numbered 5, after V lost 3 bases and J lost 6 bases. The CDR3 contains 13 residues. CDR3 sequence (DNA): TGTGCCTGGAGCCCAGACAGGGGGTCTGAAGCTTTCTTT. This translates into CAWSPDRGSEAFF.

This chain uses TRBV27 with TRBJ2-7, with TRBD2 as a possible D gene (7 bases). The CDR3 extends over 15 amino acids. Trimming removed 6 bases from V and 0 bases from J, with 15 bases in between. Germline CDR1 MNHEY, CDR2 SMNVEV (reference sequence). The CDR3 is CASSLAGAPSYEQYF. The CDR3 DNA reads as TGTGCCAGCAGCCTGGCGGGGGCACCCTCCTACGAGCAGTACTTC.

Note on this clone: The same CDR3 can be traced to other DNA sequences in this sample. This chain connects TRBV28 to TRBJ1-1; tentatively, D is TRBD1 (5 bases). Germline CDR1 and CDR2: MDHEN and SYDVKM. This CDR3 contains 13 residues. With 5 bases removed from V and 0 bases from J, the gap between germline ends came to 7 bases. The CDR3, as DNA: TGTGCCAGCAGTGTGACAGTGAACACTGAAGCTTTCTTT. Translating gives CASSVTVNTEAFF.

This clone was detected once. This chain connects TRBV28 to TRBJ1-4, with D possibly matching TRBD1 (5 bases). The CDR3 is made up of 15 amino acids. V gave up 2 bases and J gave up 3 bases, with 10 bases separating them. Germline V CDR1 and CDR2: MDHEN, SYDVKM. CDR3 nucleotides: TGTGCCAGCAGTTTAGGGAGGGGTCCTAATGAAAAACTGTTTTTT. Residues: CASSLGRGPNEKLFF.

The gene calls are TRBV5-6 and TRBJ2-5, with 15 bases fitting TRBD2. This CDR3 spans 17 amino acids. After removal of 4 bases from V and 1 base from J, the junction contained 5 bases not matched to a gene. Looked up from germline, CDR1 is SGHDT and CDR2 is YYEEEE. The CDR3 protein is CASSGWTSGGAQETQYF. In DNA, the CDR3 is TGTGCCAGCAGCGGGTGGACTAGCGGGGGGGCCCAAGAGACCCAGTACTTC. The full variable domain, rest sourced from reference TRBV5-6 and TRBJ2-5, is DAGVTQSPTHLIKTRGQQVTLRCSPKSGHDTVSWYQQALGQGPQFIFQYYEEEERQRGNFPDRFSGHQFPNYSSELNVNALLLGDSALYLCASSGWTSGGAQETQYFGPGTRLLVL.

The chain employs TRBV12-3 or TRBV12-4 and TRBJ1-1; D gene uncertain. V lost 6 bases to trimming and J lost 5 bases, with 13 bases between them. The CDR3 loop spans 13 amino acids. CDR3: CASRVPPRTEAFF. The CDR3 DNA reads as TGTGCCAGCAGGGTCCCACCGCGGACTGAAGCTTTCTTT.

This chain uses TRBV11-2 with TRBJ2-5, with 14 positions matching TRBD2. The CDR3 contains 17 residues. V shed 3 bases, J shed 5 bases, and the junction held 8 bases outside the gene matches. From germline, CDR1 is SGHAT and CDR2 FQNNGV. The CDR3 sequence is CASSFLRGLAGAETQYF. CDR3 coding DNA: TGTGCCAGCAGCTTCTTGCGGGGACTAGCGGGAGCCGAGACCCAGTACTTC.

This chain connects TRBV18 to TRBJ2-6; D call uncertain. V lost 3 bases and J lost 2, with 5 bases in between. In germline, CDR1 is KGHSH, CDR2 LQKENI. The CDR3 is 14 residues long. CDR3 bases: TGTGCCAGCTCACCCTTGGCTGGGGCCAACGTCCTGACTTTC. This gives the protein CASSPLAGANVLTF.

The chain employs TRBV6-5 and TRBJ2-5; 12 bases match TRBD1. The CDR3 has 14 residues. V dropped 7 bases and J dropped 5; count of bases not matched to a gene: 5. Germline-derived CDR1 and CDR2 are MNHEY and SVGAGI. CDR3 in DNA: TGTGCCAGCACCGGGACAGGGGGCTTGGAGACCCAGTACTTC. It is translated as CASTGTGGLETQYF.

This sequence joins TRBV19 and TRBJ1-1; D gene unclear. There are 13 residues in the CDR3. V was clipped by 3 bases and J by 0 bases, with 5 bases between them. Germline V gives CDR1 LNHDA, CDR2 SQIVND (reference sequence). CDR3 residues: CASSMMVNTEAFF. CDR3 in DNA: TGTGCCAGTAGTATGATGGTGAACACTGAAGCTTTCTTT. The variable domain in full, with the rest retrieved from reference TRBV19 and TRBJ1-1, is DGGITQSPKYLFRKEGQNVTLSCEQNLNHDAMYWYRQDPGQGLRLIYYSQIVNDFQKGDIAEGYSVSREKKESFPLTVTSAQKNPTAFYLCASSMMVNTEAFFGQGTRLTVV.

In its sample, this clone was seen once. This chain joins TRBV7-9 and TRBJ1-1, with a weak D call TRBD1 (6 bases). The CDR3 extends over 13 amino acids. V was pared by 5 bases and J by 10 bases, with 17 bases between. Germline loops: CDR1 SEHNR, CDR2 FQNEAQ (reference sequence). CDR3 sequence: CASSPTGTGRAFF. The CDR3 coding sequence is TGTGCCAGCAGCCCCACAGGGACCGGGAGAGCTTTCTTT.

This rearrangement joins TRBV18 to TRBJ2-3; perhaps D is TRBD1 or TRBD2 (5 bases each). Germline V gives CDR1 KGHSH, CDR2 LQKENI. The ends were cut back, 3 bases at V and 0 bases at J, with 13 bases in the middle. This CDR3 spans 16 amino acids. The CDR3 coding sequence is TGTGCCAGCTCACCTTCAGGGACGGAGAGCACAGATACGCAGTATTTT. Encoded protein: CASSPSGTESTDTQYF.

This clone was counted a single time. The chain has TRBV4-3 and TRBJ1-2; no definite D call. Germline V gene sequence: CDR1 LGHNA, CDR2 YSLEER. The CDR3 extends over 18 amino acids. V lost 0 bases and J lost 0, with 17 bases in between. CDR3 amino acids: CASSQEGPGFSSNYGYTF. The CDR3, as DNA: TGCGCCAGCAGCCAAGAGGGCCCTGGGTTTTCTTCTAACTATGGCTACACCTTC.

The CDR3: CAISGYSNTEAFF. The CDR3 coding sequence is TGTGCCATCAGTGGATACAGCAACACTGAAGCTTTCTTT. The chain joins TRBV10-3 to TRBJ1-1; D unresolved. Germline V gene data show CDR1 as ENHRY and CDR2 as SYGVKD. This CDR3 has 13 amino acids. V was pared by 4 bases and J by 2 bases, with 8 bases between.

This rearrangement joins TRBV3-1 (or the pseudogene TRBV3-2) to TRBJ1-2; 8 bases are a match to TRBD1. The length of the CDR3 is 14 residues. V lost 5 bases, J lost 0 bases, and 2 bases stayed unmatched. Germline V gene lookup returns CDR1 LGHDT and CDR2 YNNKEL (reference sequence). For the CDR3, the DNA is TGTGCCAGCAGCTGGACAGGGACTAACTATGGCTACACCTTC. As protein: CASSWTGTNYGYTF.

Concerning this clone: Different DNA sequences within this sample yield the same CDR3. This sequence joins TRBV5-1 and TRBJ1-1; D not resolved. Germline CDR1 and CDR2: SGHRS and YFSETQ. Trimming took 0 bases from V and 5 from J, leaving 11 bases between them. The CDR3 is made up of 14 amino acids. CDR3 in DNA: TGCGCCAGCAGCTTGGATGGAGGGCCTACTGAAGCTTTCTTT. Protein: CASSLDGGPTEAFF.